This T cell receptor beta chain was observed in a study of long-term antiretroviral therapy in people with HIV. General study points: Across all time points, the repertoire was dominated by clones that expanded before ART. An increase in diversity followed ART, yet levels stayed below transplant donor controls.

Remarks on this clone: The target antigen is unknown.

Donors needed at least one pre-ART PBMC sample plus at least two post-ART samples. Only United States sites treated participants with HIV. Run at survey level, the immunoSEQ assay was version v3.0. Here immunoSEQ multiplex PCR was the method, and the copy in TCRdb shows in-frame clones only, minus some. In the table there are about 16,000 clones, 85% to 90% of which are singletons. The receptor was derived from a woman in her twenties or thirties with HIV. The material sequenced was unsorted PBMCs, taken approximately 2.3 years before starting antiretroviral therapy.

The CDR3 DNA reads TGCGCCAGCAGCTCTTTAACCCGGGACAGGGGGCGTGAGCAGTACTTC. It specifies CASSSLTRDRGREQYF. The chain employs TRBV4-1 and TRBJ2-7; 12 bases are a match to TRBD1. V shed 5 bases and J 7 bases; nucleotides not matched to a gene: 12. The CDR3 length is 16 residues. Germline V CDR1 and CDR2: MGHRA, YSYEKL.